This T cell receptor (beta chain) was sequenced during a study of CD8 T cells in Susac syndrome. When the RNA was reverse transcribed, random hexamers were used with an input of about 0.45 to 1 ug. An immunoSEQ multiplex PCR generated amplified TCR beta CDR3 products spanning 54 Vbeta and 13 Jbeta. Each CDR3 protein is one row after TCRdb ran MiXCR on the immunoSEQ multiplex PCR reads. This repertoire shows around 130,000 distinct CDR3 sequences, 90% to 95% found once; its top ten account for roughly 0.13%. From blood CD8+ and CD4+ T cells, TCR beta sequences were generated. Healthy donors formed controls matched for age and sex. The clonotype originates from a human donor in good health. The sample comprised CD4+ T cells from PBMCs.

The CDR3, as DNA: TGCGCCAGCAGCTTGCGCATGGGCGAGCAGTACTTC. Amino acids: CASSLRMGEQYF. The chain employs TRBV5-1 and TRBJ2-7; D ambiguous. Trimming shortened V by 1 base and J by 6 bases, and 8 bases separated the two germline ends. Germline CDR1 is SGHRS and CDR2 is YFSETQ. CDR3 length equals 12 residues.